These T cell receptor beta chains were read from a single sample in a study of blood T cell repertoires in COVID-19. Sequenced by immunoSEQ multiplex PCR; TCRdb stores in-frame clones only, minus some. The sample lists roughly 310,000 clones; about 90% were seen once. Sequenced input: peripheral blood. The receptors shown here come from a woman in her twenties or thirties with COVID-19, enrolled during active disease. The CDR3 runs from the conserved cysteine through the conserved F or W. D genes are given only for firm matches. Where a row states a size, it is once, few, many or the class of an expanded clone; other rows omit it.

v_call	d_call	clone_size	j_call	cdr3_nt	cdr3_aa
TRBV7-8	NA	NA	TRBJ1-3	TGTGCCAGCAGCTTAGTTCTACTCTCTGGAAACACCATATATTTT	CASSLVLLSGNTIYF
TRBV6-5	TRBD2	NA	TRBJ2-7	TGTGCCAGCAGTTACTCAAATACGGGAGGGACCTACGAGCAGTACTTC	CASSYSNTGGTYEQYF
TRBV5-1	TRBD1	NA	TRBJ1-1	TGCGCCAGCAGCTTACAGGGACAGGACACTGAAGCTTTCTTT	CASSLQGQDTEAFF
TRBV27	TRBD1	NA	TRBJ2-7	TGTGCCAGCAGTTTACAGGGGGAAACCTACGAGCAGTACTTC	CASSLQGETYEQYF
TRBV5-1	TRBD2	NA	TRBJ2-1	TGCGCCAGCAAAGCGGGAGAAAGCCCCTACAATGAGCAGTTCTTC	CASKAGESPYNEQFF
TRBV6-9	NA	once	TRBJ1-6	TGTGCCAGCAGTTATCTCCTGGCCGGGGAATGGAGGCCCCTCCACTTT	CASSYLLAGEWRPLHF
TRBV12-3/TRBV12-4	NA	NA	TRBJ1-6	TGTGCCAGCAGTTCCTCAGGGGCTTCACCCCTCCACTTT	CASSSSGASPLHF
TRBV12-5	TRBD2	NA	TRBJ2-7	TGTGCTAGTGGAAATAGCGGGAGTTTCCCCCACGAGCAGTACTTC	CASGNSGSFPHEQYF
TRBV4-1	TRBD2	NA	TRBJ2-1	TGCGCCAGCAGCCAAGAGTCGATAGCGGGGGGGTCCTACAATGAGCAGTTCTTC	CASSQESIAGGSYNEQFF
TRBV7-9	TRBD2	NA	TRBJ2-1	TGTGCCAGCAGCCCGAGGGCTAGCGGGAACCACAATGAGCAGTTCTTC	CASSPRASGNHNEQFF
TRBV4-1	TRBD1	NA	TRBJ1-1	TGCGCCACGAGTCAGGGGGCCAACACTGAAGCTTTCTTT	CATSQGANTEAFF
TRBV6-5	NA	NA	TRBJ2-3	TGTGCCAGCAGTTACGGGGGGACCACAGATACGCAGTATTTT	CASSYGGTTDTQYF
TRBV29-1	TRBD1	NA	TRBJ1-1	TGCAGCGTCGCAACAGGGGGCCAAGAAGCTTTCTTT	CSVATGGQEAFF
TRBV18	TRBD1	few	TRBJ1-2	TGTGCCAGCTCACAATCGGGACAGGACTATGGCTACACCTTC	CASSQSGQDYGYTF
TRBV2	NA	NA	TRBJ1-6	TGTGCCAGCAATCCAGCGGTTGGGAGAAATTCACCCCTCCACTTT	CASNPAVGRNSPLHF
TRBV3-1/TRBV3-2	TRBD2	NA	TRBJ2-4	TGTGCCAGCAGCCAAACAAGCGGGGGAAACATTCAGTACTTC	CASSQTSGGNIQYF
TRBV5-6	TRBD1	NA	TRBJ1-2	TGTGCCAGCAGCTGGACAGGGGGGCAAGGCTACACCTTC	CASSWTGGQGYTF
TRBV19	NA	once	TRBJ1-4	TGTGCCAGTAGTATAGGGAGGAGGGGAGCCGATGAAAAACTGTTTTTT	CASSIGRRGADEKLFF
TRBV7-8	TRBD2	NA	TRBJ2-3	TGTGCCAGCAGCTTAGATCCGCCCCAGACTAGCGGGAGGACTGATGATACGCAGTATTTT	CASSLDPPQTSGRTDDTQYF
TRBV5-1	TRBD2	NA	TRBJ2-3	TGCGCCAGCAGGGGCCGACTAGCGGGAAAAAGCACAGATACGCAGTATTTT	CASRGRLAGKSTDTQYF
TRBV19	TRBD1	NA	TRBJ1-2	TGTGCCAGTAGTATTGGCGGACAGGGTGGCTATGGCTACACCTTC	CASSIGGQGGYGYTF
TRBV7-2	NA	once	TRBJ1-5	TGTGCCAGCAGCTTAGAAGGGATAGGGGACAATCAGCCCCAGCATTTT	CASSLEGIGDNQPQHF
TRBV2	TRBD1	NA	TRBJ2-7	TGTGCCAGCAAGACACAGGGGCAGGCCTACGAGCAGTACTTC	CASKTQGQAYEQYF
TRBV10-3	TRBD1	NA	TRBJ1-6	TGTGCCATCAGCCGAGGGGACAGGGGTAATTCACCCCTCCACTTT	CAISRGDRGNSPLHF
TRBV27	NA	NA	TRBJ1-2	TGTGCCAGCAGTTTTACGGCAGGCCCCTATGGCTACACCTTC	CASSFTAGPYGYTF
TRBV30	NA	NA	TRBJ2-1	TGTGCCTGGAGAGGAGCAGAGGAGCAGTTCTTC	CAWRGAEEQFF
TRBV29-1	NA	NA	TRBJ2-6	TGCAGCGTCCCAAGGACAGAATCAAGCTCTGGGGCCAACGTCCTGACTTTC	CSVPRTESSSGANVLTF
TRBV19	TRBD1	NA	TRBJ1-4	TGTGCCAGTAATAACCGGGACAGGGGACGAGGGGATGAAAAACTGTTTTTT	CASNNRDRGRGDEKLFF
TRBV19	TRBD2	NA	TRBJ2-3	TGTGCCAGTAGTCCGCGGGGGGACACAGATACGCAGTATTTT	CASSPRGDTDTQYF
TRBV29-1	NA	NA	TRBJ2-3	TGCAGCGTTGGGGAGCCCAGCGCAGATACGCAGTATTTT	CSVGEPSADTQYF
TRBV6-5	TRBD1	NA	TRBJ1-4	TGTGCCAGCAGTTACGTGACAGGGGGAAATGAAAAACTGTTTTTT	CASSYVTGGNEKLFF
TRBV11-2	TRBD1	few	TRBJ2-7	TGTGCCAGCAGCTTAGACAGGGGGACCTACGAGCAGTACTTC	CASSLDRGTYEQYF
TRBV5-6	NA	NA	TRBJ1-3	TGTGCCAGCGGGAGGCGCGGCTTCTCTGGAAACACCATATATTTT	CASGRRGFSGNTIYF
TRBV30	NA	NA	TRBJ1-1	TGTGCCTGGAGCGCCTTTGGCATGACAGTCGGCACTGAAGCTTTCTTT	CAWSAFGMTVGTEAFF
TRBV3-1/TRBV3-2	TRBD2	NA	TRBJ2-3	TGTGCCAGCAGCCAAGGGGGTAGCGGGAGTACGGGTAGGACAGATACGCAGTATTTT	CASSQGGSGSTGRTDTQYF
TRBV30	TRBD2	NA	TRBJ2-7	TGTGCCTGGACCCGGGAGGTTTCCTACGAGCAGTACTTC	CAWTREVSYEQYF
TRBV19	NA	NA	TRBJ2-5	TGTGCCAGTAGTGCCGACAGGTTACAAGAGACCCAGTACTTC	CASSADRLQETQYF
TRBV30	NA	many	TRBJ1-5	TGTGCCTGGAGTCTTACTTTAAATCAGCCCCAGCATTTT	CAWSLTLNQPQHF
TRBV12-3/TRBV12-4	TRBD2	NA	TRBJ2-7	TGTGCCAGCAGTAGTAGCGGGTCCTACGAGCAGTACTTC	CASSSSGSYEQYF
TRBV12-5	TRBD1	NA	TRBJ1-2	TGTGCTAGTGGCCTTGGACAGGACTATGGCTACACCTTC	CASGLGQDYGYTF
TRBV6-5	NA	NA	TRBJ1-5	TGTGCCAGCAGGAGGACAATCGATAGCAATCAGCCCCAGCATTTT	CASRRTIDSNQPQHF
TRBV7-8	NA	NA	TRBJ1-2	TGTGCCAGCAGCTTATTAGCCTCTGGGAACTATGGCTACACCTTC	CASSLLASGNYGYTF
TRBV15	TRBD1	NA	TRBJ1-1	TGTGCCACCAGCAGCCTCAACCCACAGGGGAGGAACACTGAAGCTTTCTTT	CATSSLNPQGRNTEAFF
TRBV30	NA	NA	TRBJ2-2	TGTGCCTGCAGGAACACCGGGGAGCTGTTTTTT	CACRNTGELFF
TRBV7-9	TRBD2	NA	TRBJ2-3	TGTGCCAGCAGCTTAACGGGGGGTTTATCAGATACGCAGTATTTT	CASSLTGGLSDTQYF
TRBV7-7	TRBD2	NA	TRBJ2-3	TGTGCCAGCAGCCCTGGACTAGCGGGAATAGATACGCAGTATTTT	CASSPGLAGIDTQYF
TRBV27	TRBD1	NA	TRBJ1-5	TGTGCCAGCAAACTGACAGGGGTTAGCAATCAGCCCCAGCATTTT	CASKLTGVSNQPQHF
TRBV14	NA	NA	TRBJ2-1	TGTGCCAGCAGCCAAGATGCATGGCAGGGGCTATCCAATGAGCAGTTCTTC	CASSQDAWQGLSNEQFF
TRBV29-1	TRBD1	NA	TRBJ1-1	TGCAGCGTTGAAGAGGACAGGGAAACTGAAGCTTTCTTT	CSVEEDRETEAFF
TRBV2	NA	once	TRBJ1-2	TGTGCCAGCAGTGAAGGAATCGTACAGACCCTCGCTGGCTACACCTTC	CASSEGIVQTLAGYTF
TRBV11-2	TRBD1	NA	TRBJ2-5	TGTGCCAGCAGCACCCCTCGACAGGGGTTGATTCAGACCCAGTACTTC	CASSTPRQGLIQTQYF
TRBV5-6	NA	NA	TRBJ2-7	TGTGCCAGCAGCTTGGCTACCAACGAGCAGTACTTC	CASSLATNEQYF
TRBV5-1	NA	once	TRBJ1-1	TGCGCCAGCAGCTGGGCCCCAAGGACTGAAGCTTTCTTT	CASSWAPRTEAFF
TRBV12-3/TRBV12-4	NA	once	TRBJ1-1	TGTGCCAGCAGTTGGGGGGACACTGAAGCTTTCTTT	CASSWGDTEAFF
TRBV7-8	NA	NA	TRBJ1-5	TGTGCCAGCAGCTTAGGGCGGCGGGATCAGCCCCAGCATTTT	CASSLGRRDQPQHF
TRBV27	TRBD2	NA	TRBJ2-1	TGTGCCAGCAGTATCGCTAGCGGGGGAGCGGTCAATGAGCAGTTCTTC	CASSIASGGAVNEQFF
TRBV18	NA	NA	TRBJ1-1	TGTGCCAGCTCACCACCGGCCGGGAAGCGAACTGAAGCTTTCTTT	CASSPPAGKRTEAFF
TRBV30	NA	NA	TRBJ1-2	TGTGCCTGGAGTGTACTCGGGTTCAACTATGGCTACACCTTC	CAWSVLGFNYGYTF
TRBV5-1	NA	NA	TRBJ2-1	TGCGCCAGCAGCGGGGGGACCCAAGGATACGAGCAGTTCTTC	CASSGGTQGYEQFF